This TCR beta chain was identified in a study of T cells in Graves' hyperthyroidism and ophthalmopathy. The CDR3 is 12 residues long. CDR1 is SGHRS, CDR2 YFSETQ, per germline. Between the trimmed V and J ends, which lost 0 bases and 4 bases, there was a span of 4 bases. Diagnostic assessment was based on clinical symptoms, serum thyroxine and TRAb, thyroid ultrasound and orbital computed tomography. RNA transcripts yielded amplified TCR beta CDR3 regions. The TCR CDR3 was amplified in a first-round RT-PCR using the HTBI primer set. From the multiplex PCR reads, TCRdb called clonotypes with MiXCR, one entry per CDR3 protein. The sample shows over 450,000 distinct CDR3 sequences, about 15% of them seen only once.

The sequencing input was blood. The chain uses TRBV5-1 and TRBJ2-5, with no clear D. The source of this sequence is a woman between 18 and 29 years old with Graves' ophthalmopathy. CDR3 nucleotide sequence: TGCGCCAGCAGCTTGGAGCTAGAGACCCAGTACTTC. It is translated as CASSLELETQYF.